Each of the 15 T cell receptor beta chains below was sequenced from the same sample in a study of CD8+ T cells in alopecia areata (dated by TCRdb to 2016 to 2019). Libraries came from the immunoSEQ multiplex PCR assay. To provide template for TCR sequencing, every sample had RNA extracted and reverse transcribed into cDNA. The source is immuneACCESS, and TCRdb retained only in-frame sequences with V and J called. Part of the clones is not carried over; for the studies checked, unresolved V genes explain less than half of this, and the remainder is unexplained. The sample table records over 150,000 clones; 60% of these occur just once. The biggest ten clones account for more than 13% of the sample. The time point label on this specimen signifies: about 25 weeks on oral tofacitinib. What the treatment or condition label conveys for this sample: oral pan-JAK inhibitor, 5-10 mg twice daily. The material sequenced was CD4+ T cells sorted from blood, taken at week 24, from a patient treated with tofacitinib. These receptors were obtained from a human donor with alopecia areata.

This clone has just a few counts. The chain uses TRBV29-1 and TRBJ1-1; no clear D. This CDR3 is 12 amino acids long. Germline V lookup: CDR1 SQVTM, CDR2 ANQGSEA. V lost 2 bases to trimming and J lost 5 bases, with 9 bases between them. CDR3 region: CSVESGSTEAFF. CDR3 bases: TGCAGCGTTGAAAGCGGGTCGACTGAAGCTTTCTTT.

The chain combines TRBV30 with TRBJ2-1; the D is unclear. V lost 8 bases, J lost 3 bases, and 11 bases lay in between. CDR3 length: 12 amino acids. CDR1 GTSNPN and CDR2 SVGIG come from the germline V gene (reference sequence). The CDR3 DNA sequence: TGTGCCCGGACGTCCGGCTACAATGAGCAGTTCTTC. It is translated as CARTSGYNEQFF.

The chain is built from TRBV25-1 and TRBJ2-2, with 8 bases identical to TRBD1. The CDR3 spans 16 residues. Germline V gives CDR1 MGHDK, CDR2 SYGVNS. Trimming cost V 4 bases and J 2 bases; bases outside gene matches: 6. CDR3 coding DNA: TGTGCCAGCAGTGCTTCGGACAGGGTCAACACCGGGGAGCTGTTTTTT. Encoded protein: CASSASDRVNTGELFF.

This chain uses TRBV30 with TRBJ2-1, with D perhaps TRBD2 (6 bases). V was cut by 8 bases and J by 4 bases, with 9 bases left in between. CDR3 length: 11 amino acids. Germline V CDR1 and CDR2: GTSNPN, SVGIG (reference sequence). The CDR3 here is CALAPYNEQFF. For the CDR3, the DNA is TGTGCCCTAGCGCCGTACAATGAGCAGTTCTTC.

The CDR3 DNA sequence: TGCAGCGTTGAACTGTGGACAGGATTAAACACCGGGGAGCTGTTTTTT. This sequence encodes CSVELWTGLNTGELFF. This rearrangement joins TRBV29-1 to TRBJ2-2; 7 bases agree with TRBD1. Germline trimming cut 2 bases from V and 2 bases from J; bases unmatched to any gene: 8. CDR3 size: 16 residues. The germline V gene has CDR1 SQVTM and CDR2 ANQGSEA.

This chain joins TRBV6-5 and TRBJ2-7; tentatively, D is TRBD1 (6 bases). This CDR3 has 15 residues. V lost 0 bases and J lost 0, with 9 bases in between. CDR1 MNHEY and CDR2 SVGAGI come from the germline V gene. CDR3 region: CASSYSRDTSYEQYF. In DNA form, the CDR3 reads TGTGCCAGCAGTTACTCTCGGGACACCTCCTACGAGCAGTACTTC.

In DNA form, the CDR3 reads TGTGCCAGCAGCTCAAGACTAGTGGAGACCCAGTACTTC. Translating gives CASSSRLVETQYF. The chain recombines TRBV11-1 with TRBJ2-5; a weak D match, TRBD2 (6 bases). V lost 4 bases, J lost 5 bases, and 11 bases lay in between. Germline CDR1 and CDR2: SGHAT and FQDESV (reference sequence). The length of the CDR3 is 13 residues. Full variable domain (missing parts from reference TRBV11-1 and TRBJ2-5): EAEVAQSPRYKITEKSQAVAFWCDPISGHATLYWYRQILGQGPELLVQFQDESVVDDSQLPKDRFSAERLKGVDSTLKIQPAELGDSAMYLCASSSRLVETQYFGPGTRLLVL.

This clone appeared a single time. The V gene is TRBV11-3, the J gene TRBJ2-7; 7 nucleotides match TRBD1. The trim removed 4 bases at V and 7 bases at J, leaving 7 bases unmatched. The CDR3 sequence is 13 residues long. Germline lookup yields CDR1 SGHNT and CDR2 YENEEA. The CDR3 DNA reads TGTGCCAGCAGCTCAGACAGGGTGAGGGAGCAGTACTTC. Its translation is CASSSDRVREQYF.

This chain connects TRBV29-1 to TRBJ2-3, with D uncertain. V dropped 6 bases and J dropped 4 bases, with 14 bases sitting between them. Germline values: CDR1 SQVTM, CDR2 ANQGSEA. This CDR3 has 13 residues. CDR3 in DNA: TGCAGCGTCCCCGTCCAAGGAGCAGATACGCAGTATTTT. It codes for CSVPVQGADTQYF.

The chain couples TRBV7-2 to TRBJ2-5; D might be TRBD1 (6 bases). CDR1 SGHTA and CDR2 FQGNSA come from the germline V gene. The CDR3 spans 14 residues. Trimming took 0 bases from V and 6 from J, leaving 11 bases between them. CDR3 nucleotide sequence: TGTGCCAGCAGCTTAGCACAGGGTGGGAAGACCCAGTACTTC. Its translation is CASSLAQGGKTQYF.

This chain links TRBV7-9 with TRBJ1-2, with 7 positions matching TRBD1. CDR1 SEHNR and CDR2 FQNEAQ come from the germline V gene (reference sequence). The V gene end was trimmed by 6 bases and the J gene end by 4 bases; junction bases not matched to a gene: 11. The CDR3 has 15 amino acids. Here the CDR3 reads CASSSGNRGVYGYTF. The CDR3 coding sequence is TGTGCCAGCAGTTCCGGGAACAGGGGAGTCTATGGCTACACCTTC.

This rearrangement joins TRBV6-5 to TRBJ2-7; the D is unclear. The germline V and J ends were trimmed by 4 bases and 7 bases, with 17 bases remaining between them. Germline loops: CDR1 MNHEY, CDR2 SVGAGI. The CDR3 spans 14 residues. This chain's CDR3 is CASSSSQVLGEQYF. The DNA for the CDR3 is TGTGCCAGCAGTTCATCCCAGGTTTTGGGGGAGCAGTACTTC.

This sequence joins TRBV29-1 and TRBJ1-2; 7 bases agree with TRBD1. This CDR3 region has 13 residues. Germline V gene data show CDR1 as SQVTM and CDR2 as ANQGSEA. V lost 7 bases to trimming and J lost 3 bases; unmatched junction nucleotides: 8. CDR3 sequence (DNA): TGCAGCGGCCTGACAGGGCCCCACTATGGCTACACCTTC. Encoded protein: CSGLTGPHYGYTF.

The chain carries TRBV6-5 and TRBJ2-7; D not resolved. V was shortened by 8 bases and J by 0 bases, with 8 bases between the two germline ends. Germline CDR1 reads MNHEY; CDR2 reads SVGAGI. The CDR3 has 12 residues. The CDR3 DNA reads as TGTGCCAGCGGACCTTCCTCCTACGAGCAGTACTTC. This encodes CASGPSSYEQYF.

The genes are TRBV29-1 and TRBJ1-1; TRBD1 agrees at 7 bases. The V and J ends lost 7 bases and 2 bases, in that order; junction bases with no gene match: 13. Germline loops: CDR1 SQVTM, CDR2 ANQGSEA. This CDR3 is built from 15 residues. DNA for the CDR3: TGCAGCGCCAAGGACAGGCAAGGGGTAAACACTGAAGCTTTCTTT. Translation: CSAKDRQGVNTEAFF. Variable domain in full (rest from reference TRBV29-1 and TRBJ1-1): SAVISQKPSRDICQRGTSLTIQCQVDSQVTMMFWYRQQPGQSLTLIATANQGSEATYESGFVIDKFPISRPNLTFSTLTVSNMSPEDSSIYLCSAKDRQGVNTEAFFGQGTRLTVV.